This TCR beta chain was recovered during a study of T cells after yellow fever vaccination (dated by TCRdb to the late 2010s). Looking at the study overall: Libraries from fractions with low cell numbers were prepared with the SMART-Seq v4 Ultra Low Input RNA kit. Bulk TCR alpha and beta repertoires were sequenced longitudinally to track T-cell clones before and after primary and booster YFV17D yellow fever vaccination. Two healthy male donors, one aged 18 to 30 and one aged 30 to 40 years, made up the cohort. Blood was drawn at multiple timepoints before and after primary and secondary immunization, with bulk PBMC replicates and cell subsets isolated.

On the study overall, not on this receptor specifically: Because abundant contaminating clonotypes from the bulk population could be contained in FACS-sorted repertoires, computational filtering was required. Most clones expanded after primary vaccination (around 97% of CD4 and roughly 91% of CD8) were re-detected after the booster, suggesting that broad memory maintenance occurred. The study included only a couple of donors, which limits how far the findings can be generalized. The secondary T-cell response was found to be weaker but faster than the primary response, with a peak reached on day 5 rather than on day 15. A small fraction of clonotypes appeared in both the CD4 and CD8 compartments, likely as a result of convergent recombination.

Comments on this clonotype: This clone's antigen is unknown. No base quality values were provided; no much bigger clone lies one nucleotide off.

TCR cDNA was synthesized by 5'RACE template switching, through which a universal primer site and unique molecular identifiers were introduced. Priming for cDNA synthesis came from both the TCR alpha and TCR beta constant segments. Libraries were amplified in two PCR steps, with sample barcodes and sequencing adapters added in the second step. Sequencing of libraries was performed on Illumina HiSeq 2500 (2x100 bp) or NovaSeq (2x150 bp). Concerning the study's data processing: Demultiplexing of reads and collapsing into UMI consensus sequences were performed with MIGEC, and V(D)J alignment was carried out with MiXCR. Vaccine-responding clonotypes were identified with edgeR using replicate PBMC samples, with FDR below 0.01 and a log2 fold change above 5 up to day 15 being required. Each bulk clonotype received a CD4 or CD8 identity based on whether the sequenced CD4 or CD8 repertoire contained that clonotype at higher abundance. The public reads were quality trimmed at Q25 with fastp and then assembled into clones with MiXCR by TCRdb, keeping productive beta chains. Every distinct CDR3 protein forms one entry, paired with its most common genes and DNA. These V and J calls derive from TCRdb rather than the authors' analysis. This sample gives 300,000 or so distinct CDR3 sequences in total; 7% to 10% of them show up just once. The leading ten clones occupy 15% to 20% of the sample.

Trimmed from V: 4 bases; trimmed from J: 5 bases; junction bases lacking a gene match: 8. Looking up the germline V gene (reference sequence) yields CDR1 GTSNPN and CDR2 SVGIG. The CDR3, from cysteine to phenylalanine, totals 15 residues. Of the read, only the CDR3 DNA is kept; its 45 bases are in frame from base 1. The sample's treatment or condition label is to be understood as: live attenuated yellow fever vaccine strain. At each blood-draw timepoint, two biological replicates of bulk PBMCs were obtained. A standard Ficoll-Paque protocol was used to isolate PBMCs from peripheral blood. TriZol was used to extract RNA from bulk PBMCs, CD4 and CD8 fractions, and dextramer-positive and dextramer-negative fractions.

The chain is encoded by TRBV30 joined to TRBJ2-5, with 12 middle bases fitting TRBD2. The source is a man aged 18-30 years who received the YFV17D yellow fever vaccine. Sequences were derived from PBMCs, sampled more than 40 days after the first yellow fever vaccination. The bases read TGTGCCTGGACTAGCGGGGGGGCCTTTGCCGAGACCCAGTACTTC. It is translated as CAWTSGGAFAETQYF. Reference TRBV30 and TRBJ2-5 genes cover what lies past the CDR3, so the full variable domain is SQTIHQWPATLVQPVGSPLSLECTVEGTSNPNLYWYRQAAGRGLQLLFYSVGIGQISSEVPQNLSASRPQDRQFILSSKKLLLSDSGFYLCAWTSGGAFAETQYFGPGTRLLVL.